The T cell receptor (beta chain) under discussion was sequenced for a study of blood T cells in healthy people across ages (dated by TCRdb to between 2014 and 2017). Broadly, across the study: Template switching captured roughly one uniquely barcoded TCR beta cDNA molecule per two T cells in model experiments. To track age-related changes in TCR beta repertoire diversity, the study relied on deep sequencing normalized with unique cDNA molecular identifiers. The donors were divided into four age groups: young (average around 16 years), middle-aged (about 41), aged (62) and long-lived (nearly 85). Using the same blood draw, the study looked at two additional independent replicas of 1 million unique cDNA reads for two donors, one aged 18 to 30 and the other aged 80 or older. To avoid experimental bias, donors of different ages were spread randomly across the sequencing lanes.

Relative to germline, V is 3 bases shorter and J is 1 base shorter, with 12 bases between their ends. The CDR3 goes from the cysteine to the phenylalanine over 15 residues. The only DNA kept is the CDR3, 45 bases in frame from the first base. From a lookup of the germline V gene, CDR1 and CDR2 are SGHRS and YFSETQ. To prepare the library, 5' RACE was applied. Instrument used: Illumina HiSeq 2500. A second roughly 7 to 11 cycle PCR used a sample-barcoded 5' primer and a J-beta primer mix. A template-switch 5' adaptor carrying 12 random nucleotides introduced a unique molecular identifier onto each TCR beta cDNA molecule. Each sample yielded at least 2.5 million CDR3-containing paired-end reads. First-strand cDNA synthesis was performed from all RNA using the Mint cDNA synthesis kit, with priming by a TRBC-specific oligonucleotide. All cDNA was treated with uracil-DNA glycosylase and then went through a first 18-cycle PCR with the universal primers M1SS and BC2_uni_R. The authors' analysis ran thus. For normalization, 1 million high-quality reads were randomly selected from each sample, with every read carrying a distinct molecular identifier. Instead of being binned into consensus sequences, reads with shared molecular identifiers were discarded. MiTCR, with a Q25 quality threshold and the strictest error-elimination algorithm, was used for CDR3 identification, clonotype clustering and error correction. A nonparametric unseen species model using Euler transformation provided a lower-bound estimate of total TCR beta diversity. TCRdb reworked the public reads: Q25 trimming with fastp, MiXCR clone assembly, productive beta chains retained. Rows with a matching CDR3 protein are joined into one entry that keeps the most common DNA and genes. What appears here as the V and J calls and clone size reflects TCRdb's work, not the paper's. The sample yields hundreds of thousands of distinct CDR3 sequences; roughly 50% were counted once. Clones ranked in the top ten supply 20% to 30% of the sample.

The roughly 38 donors, aged about 6 to 100 years, were systemically healthy Caucasian individuals from Russia. Ten milliliters of peripheral blood were drawn from each donor into EDTA-treated Vacutainer tubes. Ficoll-Paque density-gradient centrifugation was used to isolate PBMCs, with at least 7 million per sample. Total RNA, at least 5 micrograms per sample, was extracted from PBMCs with Trizol reagent. For every donor, flow cytometry on a PBMC aliquot measured the percentage of naive CD45RAhigh/CD27high T cells. Notes on this clonotype: Which antigen it targets is not known. Per-base qualities were not stored, and no clone one base away is much larger.

Study-wide conclusions, independent of this receptor: Total diversity estimates from one million sequenced T cells were considered lower bounds and underestimates. The percentage of naive T cells measured by flow cytometry correlated strongly with observed TCR beta diversity. Compared with the aged group, more naive CD4+ T cells, fewer expanded clones and increased TCR diversity were shown by the long-lived group, suggesting age selection. Since profiling was done on bulk unsorted PBMCs, naive and antigen-experienced compartments could not be conclusively compared. Donor CMV infection status was unknown, potentially confounding age-related changes in expanded clonotypes. Observed TCR beta diversity per million T cells fell roughly linearly with age, and a significant reduction was already apparent by age roughly 40.

The sample consisted of blood. This TCR came from a man in his forties or fifties in good health. The rearrangement joined TRBV5-1 to TRBJ2-3; TRBD2 is possibly the D segment (5 matching bases). The DNA is as follows: TGCGCCAGCAGCTCTATGAGGGCGGGCACAGATACGCAGTATTTT. Its coded protein is CASSSMRAGTDTQYF.